Sequencing of this TCR beta chain was carried out in a study of T cell responses to AZD1222 COVID-19 vaccine. This clone has a single count. Germline V lookup: CDR1 SEHNR, CDR2 FQNEAQ (reference sequence). This CDR3 spans 13 amino acids. The V segment lost 7 bases and the J segment 10 bases; nucleotides outside the gene matches: 6. Only in-frame clones appear in the TCRdb table, and some are missing; sequencing was by immunoSEQ multiplex PCR. The sample holds about 110,000 clones, roughly 90% seen once. The chain has TRBV7-9 and TRBJ2-1; 11 bases agree with TRBD2. The source is an adult in good health. The source material was peripheral blood, sampled on day 0 of AZD1222 vaccination. The CDR3 nucleotides are TGTGCCAGCATCATCCTAGCGGGAGGCGAGCAGTTCTTC. It codes for CASIILAGGEQFF. The entire variable domain, with the rest obtained from reference TRBV7-9 and TRBJ2-1, is as follows: DTGVSQNPRHKITKRGQNVTFRCDPISEHNRLYWYRQTLGQGPEFLTYFQNEAQLEKSRLLSDRFSAERPKGSFSTLEIQRTEQGDSAMYLCASIILAGGEQFFGPGTRLTVL.